These 23 T cell receptor beta chains were sequenced from one sample in a study of blood T cell repertoires in COVID-19. Clones were read by immunoSEQ multiplex PCR, and TCRdb kept only the in-frame ones, dropping some. The sample lists some 110,000 clones; roughly 80% were seen once. Sequences were obtained from peripheral blood. The source of these receptors is a man in his 70s with acute or convalescent COVID-19.

This rearrangement joins TRBV5-1 to TRBJ1-4, with D perhaps TRBD1 (6 bases). The germline gives CDR1 SGHRS, CDR2 YFSETQ. The V end was cut by 2 bases, the J end by 5 bases, with 16 bases between. The CDR3 covers 16 residues. CDR3 amino acids: CASSFTARGPNEKLFF. CDR3 bases: TGCGCCAGCAGCTTCACGGCCAGGGGCCCAAATGAAAAACTGTTTTTT.

The genes are TRBV5-1 and TRBJ1-1; D may be TRBD1 (5 bases). Germline V lookup: CDR1 SGHRS, CDR2 YFSETQ. V was clipped by 2 bases and J by 1 base, with 6 bases between them. This CDR3 contains 13 residues. CDR3 bases: TGCGCCAGCAGCTTTGGGGCGAACACTGAAGCTTTCTTT. Its translation is CASSFGANTEAFF.

The chain couples TRBV28 to TRBJ1-2, with D possibly being TRBD1 (5 bases). The V end was cut by 7 bases, the J end by 8 bases, with 17 bases between. Germline lookup yields CDR1 MDHEN and CDR2 SYDVKM. CDR3 length: 13 amino acids. The CDR3 is CASNSGGGYGYTF. Written as DNA, the CDR3 is TGTGCCAGCAACTCGGGTGGGGGGTACGGCTACACCTTC.

The chain is built from TRBV3-1 (or the pseudogene TRBV3-2) and TRBJ2-7, with 9 positions matching TRBD1. J was trimmed by 5 bases and V by 4 bases; bases with no gene match: 3. The germline V gene has CDR1 LGHDT and CDR2 YNNKEL (reference sequence). The CDR3 is made up of 13 amino acids. Here the CDR3 reads CASSLGDRDEQYF. The CDR3 DNA is TGTGCCAGCAGCCTCGGGGACAGGGACGAGCAGTACTTC.

The gene calls are TRBV30 and TRBJ1-6; possible D gene TRBD1, 5 bases. The CDR3 is 15 residues long. V shed 0 bases and J shed 7 bases, with 13 bases lying between them. Per germline, CDR1 GTSNPN and CDR2 SVGIG (reference sequence). For the CDR3, the DNA is TGTGCCTGGAGTGTAGGTAGGGGAGGGAATTCACCCCTCCACTTT. It yields the protein CAWSVGRGGNSPLHF.

The J gene is TRBJ2-5, the V gene TRBV6-5; TRBD1 agrees at 8 bases. Trimming at V came to 2 bases and at J to 4 bases, leaving 6 bases not matched to a gene. The germline CDR1 and CDR2 sequences are MNHEY and SVGAGI. CDR3 length: 15 residues. CDR3 sequence: CASSYSGQGAETQYF. CDR3 nucleotide sequence: TGTGCCAGCAGTTACAGCGGACAGGGTGCAGAGACCCAGTACTTC.

The rearrangement joins TRBV11-2 to TRBJ2-7; no definite D call. This CDR3 contains 15 residues. V lost 1 base and J lost 0, with 10 bases in between. From germline, CDR1 is SGHAT and CDR2 FQNNGV. The CDR3 DNA reads as TGTGCCAGCAGCTTAGCGGAGCCCCGCTCCTACGAGCAGTACTTC. Translation: CASSLAEPRSYEQYF.

The chain employs TRBV2 and TRBJ1-5, with D possibly being TRBD1 (6 bases). V was clipped by 4 bases and J by 7 bases, with 14 bases between them. Germline CDR1 SNHLY, CDR2 FYNNEI. This CDR3 contains 14 residues. For the CDR3, the DNA is TGTGCCAGCAGTGGGCCTCCAAGGGGGCAGCCCCAGCATTTT. Translating it yields CASSGPPRGQPQHF.

V gene TRBV12-3 or TRBV12-4 combines with J gene TRBJ1-3; the D gene is possibly TRBD1 (5 bases). The V end was cut by 4 bases, the J end by 6 bases, with 10 bases between. The CDR3 has 13 amino acids. CDR3 region: CASSSAGLNTIYF. The DNA for the CDR3 is TGTGCCAGCAGTTCCGCAGGGCTAAACACCATATATTTT.

The gene calls are TRBV18 and TRBJ1-1; D remains ambiguous. The length of the CDR3 is 18 residues. Looked up from germline, CDR1 is KGHSH and CDR2 is LQKENI. V lost 0 bases to trimming and J lost 1 base, with 18 bases between them. The CDR3 DNA is TGTGCCAGCTCACCACCGATTAACAGCTACCTTGAGAACACTGAAGCTTTCTTT. Translation gives CASSPPINSYLENTEAFF.

CDR3: CASSAILDRVGSPLHF. The CDR3 DNA follows: TGTGCCAGCAGCGCTATCCTCGACAGGGTTGGCTCACCCCTCCACTTT. The chain is built from TRBV5-4 and TRBJ1-6; 7 bases are shared with TRBD1. Germline trimming cut 4 bases from V and 10 bases from J; bases unmatched to any gene: 14. Germline V gene sequence: CDR1 SGHNT, CDR2 YYREEE (reference sequence). There are 16 residues in the CDR3.

This chain connects TRBV7-2 to TRBJ2-7; 7 nucleotides line up with TRBD1. CDR3 length equals 14 residues. V shed 1 base and J 9 bases; nucleotides not matched to a gene: 9. Germline lookup yields CDR1 SGHTA and CDR2 FQGNSA. For the CDR3, the DNA is TGTGCCAGCAGCTTAGGGGGACAGACTACGGTGCAGTACTTC. Protein product: CASSLGGQTTVQYF.

The V call is TRBV7-2, the J call TRBJ2-2; TRBD2 is a possible D gene (6 bases). In germline, CDR1 is SGHTA, CDR2 FQGNSA. V was shortened by 3 bases and J by 0 bases, with 8 bases between the two germline ends. This CDR3 has 15 residues. The CDR3 DNA is TGTGCCAGCAGCTTGGCTAGCGCGAACACCGGGGAGCTGTTTTTT. Translation gives CASSLASANTGELFF.

The chain links TRBV6-5 to TRBJ1-6, with 9 bases identical to TRBD1. V lost 5 bases and J lost 9; bases outside the gene matches: 5. The germline gives CDR1 MNHEY, CDR2 SVGAGI. There are 14 residues in the CDR3. CDR3 amino acids: CASSQGQGGSPLHF. CDR3 sequence (DNA): TGTGCCAGCAGTCAGGGACAGGGTGGTTCACCCCTCCACTTT.

The chain uses TRBV7-9 and TRBJ2-5; D is undetermined. CDR1 SEHNR and CDR2 FQNEAQ come from the germline V gene (reference sequence). The germline V and J ends were trimmed by 5 bases and 5 bases, with 9 bases remaining between them. This CDR3 has 12 amino acids. CDR3 nucleotides: TGTGCCAGCAGCCCACTCTCGGAGACCCAGTACTTC. It encodes CASSPLSETQYF.

This chain links TRBV19 with TRBJ2-5; 9 bases align to TRBD2. J gave up 2 bases and V 6 bases, and 4 bases lay outside the gene matches. The CDR3 has 14 residues. Germline V lookup: CDR1 LNHDA, CDR2 SQIVND (reference sequence). Here the CDR3 reads CASRPTSGQETQYF. The CDR3 bases are TGTGCCAGTAGACCGACTAGCGGACAAGAGACCCAGTACTTC.

This chain connects TRBV6-2 or TRBV6-3 to TRBJ1-5; TRBD1 matches at 8 bases. This CDR3 contains 15 residues. V lost 4 bases, J lost 11 bases, and 13 bases stayed unmatched. CDR1 is MNHEY and CDR2 is SVGEGT in the germline V gene. CDR3 sequence reads: CASSSRTGNRRTQHF. The DNA of the CDR3 is TGTGCCAGCAGTTCACGGACAGGGAACCGGAGGACCCAGCATTTT.

The rearrangement joins TRBV11-2 to TRBJ2-7; 9 bases agree with TRBD1. Looked up from germline, CDR1 is SGHAT and CDR2 is FQNNGV. V lost 5 bases, J lost 1 base, and 6 bases stayed unmatched. The CDR3 is 15 amino acids. CDR3 nucleotide sequence: TGTGCCAGCAGCGAATCCGGGACAGGGTCCTACGAGCAGTACTTC. Translated: CASSESGTGSYEQYF.

V gene TRBV30 combines with J gene TRBJ2-3, with 8 bases fitting TRBD1. Germline CDR1 and CDR2: GTSNPN and SVGIG (reference sequence). The J segment lost 1 base and the V segment lost 2 bases, leaving 5 bases of the junction unmatched. The CDR3 spans 15 residues. The CDR3 here is CAWSPQGAGTDTQYF. DNA for the CDR3: TGTGCCTGGAGTCCGCAGGGGGCCGGCACAGATACGCAGTATTTT.

The chain is built from TRBV12-5 and TRBJ1-2; no firm D call. Germline V lookup: CDR1 LGHNT, CDR2 FRNRAP. V dropped 6 bases and J dropped 4 bases, with 18 bases sitting between them. CDR3 length: 15 residues. The chain's CDR3 is CASGLRRGSFYGYTF. DNA of the CDR3: TGTGCTAGTGGGCTAAGGAGAGGATCTTTCTATGGCTACACCTTC.

This clone has just a few counts. The V and J genes are TRBV19 and TRBJ2-7; 11 bases agree with TRBD1. Germline values: CDR1 LNHDA, CDR2 SQIVND (reference sequence). This CDR3 is built from 13 residues. V lost 8 bases to trimming and J lost 7 bases; unmatched junction nucleotides: 7. CDR3 region: CASRDRGILEQYF. The CDR3 DNA reads as TGTGCCAGTCGGGACAGGGGGATCTTGGAGCAGTACTTC.

This chain joins TRBV29-1 and TRBJ1-5; D possibly corresponds to TRBD1 (6 bases). The CDR3 spans 14 residues. The germline V gene has CDR1 SQVTM and CDR2 ANQGSEA. V was clipped by 6 bases and J by 5 bases, with 17 bases between them. CDR3 in DNA: TGCAGCGTCGTATTGACGGGACAAGATCAGCCCCAGCATTTT. Translating gives CSVVLTGQDQPQHF.

V gene TRBV6-5 combines with J gene TRBJ1-4, with 10 bases identical to TRBD1. There are 14 residues in the CDR3. CDR1 is MNHEY, CDR2 SVGAGI, per germline. Trimming at V came to 2 bases and at J to 6 bases, leaving 0 bases not matched to a gene. The chain's CDR3 is CASSYGTGDEKLFF. CDR3 coding DNA: TGTGCCAGCAGTTACGGGACAGGGGATGAAAAACTGTTTTTT.